The 10 T cell receptor beta chains in this list originate from one sample, sequenced in a study of blood T cell repertoires in COVID-19. Some clones are missing from TCRdb's copy, which holds only in-frame ones; the method was immunoSEQ multiplex PCR. The data contain roughly 190,000 clones, around 85% of them seen just once; the ten biggest clones take up around 12%. Sequenced material: peripheral blood. Receptors originate from a woman aged 45-59 years with acute or convalescent COVID-19.

V and J are TRBV27 and TRBJ2-7; 13 nucleotides line up with TRBD2. The V segment lost 5 bases and the J segment 6 bases; nucleotides outside the gene matches: 7. The CDR3 extends over 15 amino acids. Germline-derived CDR1 and CDR2 are MNHEY and SMNVEV (reference sequence). In DNA, the CDR3 is TGTGCCAGCAGTCCGTCCGGACTAGCGGGAGCCGAGCAGTACTTC. This encodes CASSPSGLAGAEQYF.

This chain uses TRBV10-3 with TRBJ2-7; D is perhaps TRBD2 (5 bases). Trimming took off 8 bases at V and 4 bases at J, with 18 bases between the two ends. This CDR3 has 14 amino acids. Germline V lookup: CDR1 ENHRY, CDR2 SYGVKD. CDR3 nucleotide sequence: TGTGCCATCGGAGGAGGCCTCCCAAGGTACGAGCAGTACTTC. It is translated as CAIGGGLPRYEQYF.

The chain recombines TRBV18 with TRBJ2-4; tentative D call: TRBD2 (7 bases). Germline V lookup: CDR1 KGHSH, CDR2 LQKENI. V lost 1 base to trimming and J lost 6 bases, with 13 bases between them. The CDR3 totals 15 residues. For the CDR3, the DNA is TGTGCCAGCTCACCACAGTACAGGGAGGGAAACATTCAGTACTTC. This translates into CASSPQYREGNIQYF.

This rearrangement joins TRBV18 to TRBJ2-2; possibly TRBD2 for D (5 bases). The germline gives CDR1 KGHSH, CDR2 LQKENI. The CDR3 has 13 amino acids. Between the trimmed V and J ends, which lost 6 bases and 5 bases, there was a span of 10 bases. The CDR3: CASSEVRTGELFF. In DNA form, the CDR3 reads TGTGCCAGCTCGGAGGTGCGGACCGGGGAGCTGTTTTTT. Together with reference TRBV18 and TRBJ2-2, the CDR3 gives the full variable domain: NAGVMQNPRHLVRRRGQEARLRCSPMKGHSHVYWYRQLPEEGLKFMVYLQKENIIDESGMPKERFSAEFPKEGPSILRIQQVVRGDSAAYFCASSEVRTGELFFGEGSRLTVL.

This clone was found a few times. This sequence joins TRBV10-3 and TRBJ2-5; the D gene is possibly TRBD1 (6 bases). Trimming cost V 6 bases and J 2 bases, with 10 bases left between them. The CDR3 length is 13 residues. The germline CDR1 and CDR2 sequences are ENHRY and SYGVKD. CDR3 DNA sequence: TGTGCCATCAGCAACAGGGTTCAAGAGACCCAGTACTTC. Its translation: CAISNRVQETQYF.

The chain uses TRBV5-1 and TRBJ2-7; 13 positions agree with TRBD2. The germline CDR1 and CDR2 sequences are SGHRS and YFSETQ. This CDR3 comprises 17 residues. With 6 bases clipped from V and 2 bases from J, the junction kept 11 bases outside the gene matches. The CDR3 region is CASTSEPGLAGPYEQYF. The CDR3 nucleotides read TGCGCCAGCACGTCAGAACCGGGACTAGCGGGACCCTACGAGCAGTACTTC.

DNA of the CDR3: TGTGCCACCCTTGGGACAGGTCACTACGAGCAGTACTTC. Amino acids: CATLGTGHYEQYF. V usage is TRBV28 and J usage is TRBJ2-7; 8 nucleotides match TRBD1. The germline V gene encodes CDR1 MDHEN and CDR2 SYDVKM. V lost 10 bases, J lost 3 bases, and 8 bases stayed unmatched. The length of the CDR3 is 13 residues.

Turning to this clone: The junction shows a germline mismatch at one end, possibly a read error. The chain is built from TRBV3-1 (or the pseudogene TRBV3-2) and TRBJ2-5; D is possibly TRBD1 (6 bases). CDR1 and CDR2 (germline): LGHDT, YNNKEL (reference sequence). The CDR3 length is 15 residues. This CDR3 is CASSQSRQAQEAQYF. The CDR3 DNA sequence: TGTGCCAGCAGCCAATCTCGACAGGCCCAAGAGGCCCAGTACTTC.

This chain joins TRBV6-5 and TRBJ1-2; 8 bases fit TRBD1. The CDR3 loop spans 14 amino acids. Trimming cost V 4 bases and J 8 bases; bases outside gene matches: 9. The germline V gene has CDR1 MNHEY and CDR2 SVGAGI. This CDR3 reads CASSSDRGTWGYTF. The CDR3 DNA sequence: TGTGCCAGCAGTTCAGACAGGGGAACTTGGGGCTACACCTTC.

V and J are TRBV5-1 and TRBJ1-5; D is undetermined. The V end lost 2 bases, the J end lost 6 bases, and 12 bases lay between the germline ends. This CDR3 spans 14 amino acids. The germline gives CDR1 SGHRS, CDR2 YFSETQ. The CDR3 loop reads CASSFTENGQPQHF. The CDR3 region has the DNA TGCGCCAGCAGCTTTACAGAGAACGGTCAGCCCCAGCATTTT. Looking up the rest from reference TRBV5-1 and TRBJ1-5 gives the full variable domain: KAGVTQTPRYLIKTRGQQVTLSCSPISGHRSVSWYQQTPGQGLQFLFEYFSETQRNKGNFPGRFSGRQFSNSRSEMNVSTLELGDSALYLCASSFTENGQPQHFGDGTRLSIL.